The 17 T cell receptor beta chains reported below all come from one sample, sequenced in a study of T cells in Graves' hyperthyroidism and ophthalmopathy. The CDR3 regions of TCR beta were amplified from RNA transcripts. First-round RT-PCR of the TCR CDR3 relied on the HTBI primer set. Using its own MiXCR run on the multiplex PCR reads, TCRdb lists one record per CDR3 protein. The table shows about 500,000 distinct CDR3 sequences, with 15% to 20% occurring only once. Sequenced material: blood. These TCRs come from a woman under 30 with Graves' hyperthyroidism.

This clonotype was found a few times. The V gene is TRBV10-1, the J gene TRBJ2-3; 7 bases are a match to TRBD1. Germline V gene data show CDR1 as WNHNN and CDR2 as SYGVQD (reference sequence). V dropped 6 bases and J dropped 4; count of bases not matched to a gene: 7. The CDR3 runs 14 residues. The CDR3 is CASSPGGSSDTQYF. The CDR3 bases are TGCGCCAGCAGCCCAGGGGGTAGTTCAGATACGCAGTATTTT.

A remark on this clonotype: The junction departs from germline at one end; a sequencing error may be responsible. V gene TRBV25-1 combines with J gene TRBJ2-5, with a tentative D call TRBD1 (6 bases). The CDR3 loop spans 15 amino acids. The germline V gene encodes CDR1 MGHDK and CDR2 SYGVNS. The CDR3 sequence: CASSGSGTSQETQYF. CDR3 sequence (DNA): TGTGCCAGTAGTGGATCCGGGACATCCCAAGAGACCCAGTACTTC.

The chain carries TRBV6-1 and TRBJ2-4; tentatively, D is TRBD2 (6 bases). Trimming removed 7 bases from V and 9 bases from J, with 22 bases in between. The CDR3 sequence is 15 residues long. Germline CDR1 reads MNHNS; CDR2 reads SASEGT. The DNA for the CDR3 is TGTGCCAGCACCCCACGGGGCGGGACCGGCTCCATTCAGTACTTC. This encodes CASTPRGGTGSIQYF.

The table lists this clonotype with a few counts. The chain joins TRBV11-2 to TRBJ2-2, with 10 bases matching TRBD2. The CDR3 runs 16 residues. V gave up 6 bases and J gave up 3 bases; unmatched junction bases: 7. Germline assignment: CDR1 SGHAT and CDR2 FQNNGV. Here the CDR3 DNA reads TGTGCCAGCAGGCCCTGGACTAGCGGATACACCGGGGAGCTGTTTTTT. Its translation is CASRPWTSGYTGELFF.

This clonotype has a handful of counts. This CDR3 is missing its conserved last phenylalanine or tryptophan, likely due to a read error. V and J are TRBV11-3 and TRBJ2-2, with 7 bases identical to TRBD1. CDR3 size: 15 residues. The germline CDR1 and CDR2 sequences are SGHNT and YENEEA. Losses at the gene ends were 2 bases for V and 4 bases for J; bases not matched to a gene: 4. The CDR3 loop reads CASSLQGVTTGELFS. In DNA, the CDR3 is TGTGCCAGCAGCTTACAGGGGGTTACCACCGGGGAGCTGTTTTCT.

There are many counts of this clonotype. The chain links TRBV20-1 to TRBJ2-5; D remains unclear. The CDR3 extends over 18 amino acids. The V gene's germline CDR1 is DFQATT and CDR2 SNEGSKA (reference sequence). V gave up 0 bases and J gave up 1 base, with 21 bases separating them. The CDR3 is CSARDPFIAHSRQETQYF. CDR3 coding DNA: TGCAGTGCTAGAGATCCATTCATCGCGCACAGCCGCCAAGAGACCCAGTACTTC.

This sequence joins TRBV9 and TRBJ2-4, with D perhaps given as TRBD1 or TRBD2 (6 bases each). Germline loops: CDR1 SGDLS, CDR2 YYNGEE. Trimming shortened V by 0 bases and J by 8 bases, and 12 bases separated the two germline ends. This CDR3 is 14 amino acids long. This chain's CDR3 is CASSVGSGADIQYF. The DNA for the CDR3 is TGTGCCAGCAGCGTAGGCTCGGGGGCGGACATTCAGTACTTC.

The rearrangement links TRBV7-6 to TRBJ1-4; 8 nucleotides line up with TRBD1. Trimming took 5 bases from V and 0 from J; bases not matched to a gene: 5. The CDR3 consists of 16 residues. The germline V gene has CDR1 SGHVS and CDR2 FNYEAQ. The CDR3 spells CASSPRGPATNEKLFF. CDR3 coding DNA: TGTGCCAGCAGCCCCAGGGGGCCCGCAACTAATGAAAAACTGTTTTTT.

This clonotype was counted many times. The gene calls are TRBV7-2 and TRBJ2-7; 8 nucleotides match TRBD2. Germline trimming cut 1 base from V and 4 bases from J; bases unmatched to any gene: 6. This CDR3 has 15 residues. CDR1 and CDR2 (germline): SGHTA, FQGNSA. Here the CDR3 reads CASSLVSGTSYEQYF. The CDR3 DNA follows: TGTGCCAGCAGCTTAGTTAGCGGGACGTCGTACGAGCAGTACTTC.

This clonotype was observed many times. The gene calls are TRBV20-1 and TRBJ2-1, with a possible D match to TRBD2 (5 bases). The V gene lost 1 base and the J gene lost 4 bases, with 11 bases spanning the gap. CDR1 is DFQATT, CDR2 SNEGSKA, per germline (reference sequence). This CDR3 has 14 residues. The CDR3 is CSARGPGGYNEQFF. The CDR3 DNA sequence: TGCAGTGCTAGAGGGCCAGGCGGGTACAATGAGCAGTTCTTC.

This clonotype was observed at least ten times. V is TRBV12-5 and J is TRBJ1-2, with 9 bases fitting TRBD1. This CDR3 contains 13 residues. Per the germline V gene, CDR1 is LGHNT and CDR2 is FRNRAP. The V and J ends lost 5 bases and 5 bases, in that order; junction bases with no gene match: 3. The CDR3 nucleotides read TGTGCTAGTGGTCCCGACAGGGGGTATGGCTACACCTTC. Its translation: CASGPDRGYGYTF.

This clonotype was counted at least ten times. Here the CDR3 reads CASSWTGGIYEQYF. The CDR3 DNA reads as TGTGCCAGCAGTTGGACAGGGGGCATCTACGAGCAGTACTTC. The genes are TRBV6-1 and TRBJ2-7; 11 nucleotides line up with TRBD1. Trimming at V came to 5 bases and at J to 3 bases, leaving 3 bases not matched to a gene. This CDR3 region has 14 residues. Germline CDR1 is MNHNS and CDR2 is SASEGT.

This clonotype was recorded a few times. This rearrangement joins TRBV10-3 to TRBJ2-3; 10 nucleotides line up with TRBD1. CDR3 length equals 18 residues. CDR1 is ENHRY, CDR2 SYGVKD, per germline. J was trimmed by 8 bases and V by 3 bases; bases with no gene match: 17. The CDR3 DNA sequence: TGTGCCATCAGTGATGCCGCCCGACAGGGGGCCTGGAGCGGTACGCAGTATTTT. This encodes CAISDAARQGAWSGTQYF.

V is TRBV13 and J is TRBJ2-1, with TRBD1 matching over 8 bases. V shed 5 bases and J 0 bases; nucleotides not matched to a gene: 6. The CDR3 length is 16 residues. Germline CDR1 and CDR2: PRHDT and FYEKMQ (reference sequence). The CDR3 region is CASSPSGQASYNEQFF. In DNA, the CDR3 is TGTGCCAGCAGCCCCTCGGGACAGGCCTCCTACAATGAGCAGTTCTTC.

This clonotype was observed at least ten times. The CDR3 here is CASSLSQLNTEAFF. The CDR3 nucleotides are TGTGCCAGCAGCTTAAGCCAGTTGAACACTGAAGCTTTCTTT. The chain couples TRBV7-9 to TRBJ1-1; D gene uncertain. V was cut by 2 bases and J by 0 bases, with 7 bases left in between. This CDR3 is built from 14 residues. Germline-derived CDR1 and CDR2 are SEHNR and FQNEAQ (reference sequence).

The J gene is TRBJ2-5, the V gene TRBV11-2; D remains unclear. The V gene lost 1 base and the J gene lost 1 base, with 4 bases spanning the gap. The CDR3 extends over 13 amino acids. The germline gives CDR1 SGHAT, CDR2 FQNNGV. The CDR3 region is CASSLALQETQYF. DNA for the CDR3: TGTGCCAGCAGCTTAGCGCTCCAAGAGACCCAGTACTTC.

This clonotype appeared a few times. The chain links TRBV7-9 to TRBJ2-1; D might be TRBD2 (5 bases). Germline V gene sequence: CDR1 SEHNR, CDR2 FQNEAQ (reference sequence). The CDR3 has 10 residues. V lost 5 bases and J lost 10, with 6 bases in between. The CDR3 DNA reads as TGTGCCAGCAGCCGGAGGGAGCAGTTCTTC. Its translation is CASSRREQFF.